Included here is one T cell receptor (beta chain) sequence, with context. This receptor's antigen is unknown. The data originate from a study of monozygotic twins with inflammatory bowel disease (dated by TCRdb to between 2018 and 2021). Notes on the research overall: A total of about 28 monozygotic twin pairs were included in the full study, comprising nine German pairs (four IBD-concordant, five IBD-discordant) and 19 IBD-discordant Danish pairs. The search for disease-associated traits relied mainly on comparing IBD patients with their genetically identical healthy co-twins within discordant pairs. Each individual had, on average, about 151 000 unique TCRalpha sequences and 181 000 unique TCRbeta sequences available for analysis.

Broader findings and caveats from the paper: Because patients were on differing immunosuppressive treatments, the repertoires may have picked up extra background noise and inter-individual variability. Concordant and discordant twins showed no difference in repertoire similarity, possibly because of limited statistical power. A decrease in TCRbeta repertoire diversity, as measured by inverse Simpson index, was observed in IBD patients compared with their healthy co-twins. IBD patients shared fewer clonotypes with other individuals than healthy twins did, most markedly in patients showing signs of disease activity. The results gave no support for a single strong signal or clonotype linked to IBD. The analysis was unable to tell different T cell subtypes apart.

The library came from 5' RACE. Preparation of each TCR library used 3,000 to 3,500 ng of total RNA. For each sample, cDNA synthesis with SMARTScribe reverse transcriptase was split into eight separate reactions. Unique molecular identifiers containing a 6-nucleotide sample barcode were introduced through template switching during cDNA synthesis. Amplification of TCRalpha and TCRbeta cDNA involved two nested PCRs of 16 and 9 cycles, and each PCR was followed by bead purification. Before amplification, the cDNA was both treated with uracil DNA-glycosylase and purified with the QIAquick PCR purification kit. The second PCR was the step at which Illumina TruSeq-compatible adapters and sample-specific barcodes were added. Library quality and concentration were checked on TapeStation and Qubit, and libraries were pooled at around 4.7 ng each. Pooled libraries were sequenced on an Illumina HiSeq2500 single-index Rapid Run with 2 x 100 bp reads and custom sequencing primers. Regarding the original processing steps: PCR and sequencing errors were corrected by UMI-based consensus assembly using MiGEC version 1.2.6. MiXCR version 2.1.1 was used to carry out V(D)J alignment, clonotype assembly and CDR3 extraction. Normalisation of gene usage, clonotype sharing and MAIT/NKT TCR abundance was achieved by analysing the top 1000, 10 000 and 20 000 clonotypes per sample. Diversity was computed as the inverse Simpson index with the vegan R package after downsampling to 27 000 UMIs. Paired Mann-Whitney U tests on discordant twin pairs were used, with Benjamini-Hochberg multiple-testing correction. The reads, reprocessed by TCRdb, yield one row per CDR3 protein sequence and no DNA. TCRdb's processing, not the study's, gives the V and J calls here. In this sample's table one finds around 230,000 distinct CDR3 sequences. The ten largest clonotypes hold 1.5% to 2% of the sample.

From each donor, an approximately 2.3 ml peripheral blood sample was collected into PAXgene tubes and kept at -80 degrees C. Without T cell sorting, total RNA was isolated from whole blood using the PAXgene blood miRNA kit on an automated QIAcube. Peripheral blood from monozygotic twin pairs who were concordant or discordant for inflammatory bowel disease underwent deep TCRalpha and TCRbeta repertoire profiling using unique molecular barcoding. For every twin pair, smoking habits were documented, and each individual was categorised as a current, former or never smoker. The CDR3 holds 14 amino acids from the cysteine to the phenylalanine. A DNA sequence was not provided. CDR1 is given as SGHNT and CDR2 as YYREEE, both from the germline V gene (reference sequence).

The source is a human donor with ulcerative colitis or Crohn's disease, or a healthy co-twin of an affected twin (not recorded which). The rearranged chain carries TRBV5-4 and TRBJ1-2; TCRdb calls TRBD1, which cannot be checked without DNA. Sequenced material: blood. The CDR3 sequence is CASSLFSGNYGYTF. Joined to the reference TRBV5-4 and TRBJ1-2 proteins, this CDR3 gives the full variable domain: ETGVTQSPTHLIKTRGQQVTLRCSSQSGHNTVSWYQQALGQGPQFIFQYYREEENGRGNFPPRFSGLQFPNYSSELNVNALELDDSALYLCASSLFSGNYGYTFGSGTRLTVV.